The clone carrying this T cell receptor beta chain was seen many times. Antigen specificity is unknown. This entry is derived from a study of T cells in Graves' hyperthyroidism and ophthalmopathy. Study as a whole: Before any treatment, at initial diagnosis, peripheral blood was collected. Whole-study results and caveats: Most expanded thyroid clonotypes above 0.001 recurred in blood.

Trimming shortened V by 3 bases and J by 5 bases, and 13 bases separated the two germline ends. This CDR3 spans 14 amino acids. Per germline, CDR1 MNHEY and CDR2 SMNVEV (reference sequence). For ophthalmopathy patients, the Clinical Activity Score was at least 3 and the NOSPECS grade at least 4; duration was under 3 months. Cells are PBMCs isolated from 10 ml of fresh blood. There were TCR beta CDR3 regions amplified from RNA transcripts. A first-round RT-PCR of the TCR CDR3 used the HTBI primer set. TCRdb called the multiplex PCR reads again in MiXCR, with one record for every CDR3 protein. The data contain hundreds of thousands of distinct CDR3 sequences, 14% of them singletons.

The sample taken for sequencing was blood. The chain uses TRBV27 and TRBJ2-5; D may correspond to TRBD1 or TRBD2 (5 bases each). This receptor was obtained from a woman in her fifties or sixties with Graves' ophthalmopathy. This CDR3 reads CASSFGGLSETQYF. The CDR3 bases are TGTGCCAGCAGTTTTGGGGGTTTGTCGGAGACCCAGTACTTC.